These 14 T cell receptor beta chains share one sample of origin, sequenced in a study of breast tumors, draining lymph nodes, adjacent tissues. TCRdb called the multiplex PCR reads again in MiXCR, with one record for every CDR3 protein. The sample carries about 130,000 distinct CDR3 sequences, about 20% recorded once. Axillary draining lymph nodes of breast cancer patients supplied the node samples. The sample consisted of axillary lymph node tissue. Receptors were obtained from a female donor with breast cancer. Some clones in this sample may be carry-over from other donors' samples.

This clonotype was observed many times. The chain employs TRBV7-3 and TRBJ2-3; D is unresolved. The CDR3 totals 16 residues. Germline values: CDR1 SGHTA, CDR2 FQGTGA. V was trimmed by 5 bases and J by 2 bases, leaving 17 bases between them. The CDR3 nucleotides are TGTGCCAGCAGCGTCCAATCGACCACCGCCACAGATACGCAGTATTTT. Translating it yields CASSVQSTTATDTQYF.

The CDR3 nucleotides are TGTGCCAGGAAGGCCCGGGCCGAATCCACAGATACGCAGTATTTT. Its protein is CARKARAESTDTQYF. The rearrangement joins TRBV3-1 to TRBJ2-3; D uncertain. The germline V gene has CDR1 LGHDT and CDR2 YNNKEL (reference sequence). Trimming stripped 9 bases from V and 2 bases from J, with 18 bases between. This CDR3 contains 15 residues.

This clonotype was observed at least ten times. The genes are TRBV3-1 and TRBJ1-6, with D perhaps TRBD1 (5 bases). Germline V gene sequence: CDR1 LGHDT, CDR2 YNNKEL (reference sequence). The CDR3 totals 15 residues. The ends were cut back, 1 base at V and 8 bases at J, with 12 bases in the middle. The CDR3 DNA is TGTGCCAGCAGCCAAGTTACAGGAAGATATTCACCCCTCCACTTT. It codes for CASSQVTGRYSPLHF. Filled out from reference TRBV3-1 and TRBJ1-6, the complete variable domain reads DTAVSQTPKYLVTQMGNDKSIKCEQNLGHDTMYWYKQDSKKFLKIMFSYNNKELIINETVPNRFSPKSPDKAHLNLHINSLELGDSAVYFCASSQVTGRYSPLHFGNGTRLTVT.

Concerning this clonotype: This may be a read error, as it is one base from a much larger clone. J is TRBJ1-3 and V is TRBV3-1; 8 bases map to TRBD1. Germline V gene lookup returns CDR1 LGHDT and CDR2 YNNKEL (reference sequence). This CDR3 is built from 14 residues. The CDR3 loop reads CAGSPTGVGNTIYF. The CDR3 DNA is TGTGCCGGCAGCCCGACAGGGGTCGGAAACACCATATATTTT.

To note about this clonotype: Just one base apart from a much larger clone, this may be a read error. V and J are TRBV5-1 and TRBJ2-2; maybe TRBD2 (5 bases). Per the germline V gene, CDR1 is SGHRS and CDR2 is YFSETQ. The CDR3 has 14 residues. The DNA for the CDR3 is TGCGCCGGCAGCGGAGACGGCTACACCGGGGAGCTGTTTTTT. Translation: CAGSGDGYTGELFF.

This clonotype was detected only a few times. The chain uses TRBV18 and TRBJ2-1; weak D call: TRBD2 (6 bases). Germline values: CDR1 KGHSH, CDR2 LQKENI. The CDR3 has 16 amino acids. Trimming took off 4 bases at V and 6 bases at J, with 19 bases between the two ends. CDR3 nucleotide sequence: TGTGCCAGCTCACTCGCGACTAGAAACCGGGTCAATGAGCAGTTCTTC. Translation: CASSLATRNRVNEQFF.

V usage is TRBV6-1 and J usage is TRBJ2-7; the D is unclear. Germline CDR1 reads MNHNS; CDR2 reads SASEGT. This CDR3 has 16 amino acids. With 4 bases removed from V and 4 bases from J, the gap between germline ends came to 20 bases. This CDR3 reads CASSGTATGFLYEQYF. The CDR3 DNA is TGTGCCAGCAGTGGAACTGCAACGGGTTTCTTGTACGAGCAGTACTTC.

This chain connects TRBV3-1 to TRBJ2-2; maybe TRBD2 (6 bases). Trimming shortened V by 1 base and J by 0 bases, and 6 bases separated the two germline ends. The CDR3 has 15 residues. Germline V CDR1 and CDR2: LGHDT, YNNKEL (reference sequence). The CDR3 sequence: CASSQAGANTGELFF. The CDR3 DNA reads TGTGCCAGCAGCCAAGCGGGGGCGAACACCGGGGAGCTGTTTTTT.

The rearrangement links TRBV6-1 to TRBJ2-2; D gene unclear. The CDR3 sequence is 12 residues long. The ends were cut back, 5 bases at V and 6 bases at J, with 7 bases in the middle. Germline CDR1 and CDR2: MNHNS and SASEGT. The CDR3 loop is CASSWGSGELFF. As DNA, the CDR3 is TGTGCCAGCAGTTGGGGATCCGGGGAGCTGTTTTTT.

This clonotype was picked up many times. One end of the junction varies from germline; a read error may be responsible. This chain joins TRBV7-8 and TRBJ2-5; D is ambiguous. The CDR3 is 15 amino acids. The germline gives CDR1 SGHVS, CDR2 FQNEAQ. The CDR3 DNA reads TGTGCCAGCAGCTTAGCGTTCAGGCGCCAAGGGACCCAGTACTTC. It encodes CASSLAFRRQGTQYF.

To note about this clonotype: A much larger clonotype is one base distant, so this may be a read error. V and J are TRBV5-1 and TRBJ2-7; the D is unclear. CDR3 length: 16 residues. Germline V gives CDR1 SGHRS, CDR2 YFSETQ. For the CDR3, the DNA is TGCGCCAACAGCTCGGAACCTCTCAGAGTTACCTACGAGCAGTACTTC. This encodes CANSSEPLRVTYEQYF. The full variable domain, in which reference TRBV5-1 and TRBJ2-7 provide the parts outside the CDR3, is KAGVTQTPRYLIKTRGQQVTLSCSPISGHRSVSWYQQTPGQGLQFLFEYFSETQRNKGNFPGRFSGRQFSNSRSEMNVSTLELGDSALYLCANSSEPLRVTYEQYFGPGTRLTVT.

This clonotype showed up many times. The chain recombines TRBV6-6 with TRBJ1-3; 8 positions match TRBD1. This CDR3 region has 13 residues. Germline values: CDR1 MNHNY, CDR2 SVGAGI (reference sequence). V shed 6 bases, J shed 3 bases, and the junction held 1 base outside the gene matches. The CDR3: CASSGQGGNTIYF. The CDR3 DNA is TGTGCCAGCAGCGGACAGGGTGGAAACACCATATATTTT.

This clonotype has ten or more counts. The V call is TRBV20-1, the J call TRBJ1-2; the D gene is possibly TRBD1 (6 bases). The germline V gene has CDR1 DFQATT and CDR2 SNEGSKA (reference sequence). Trimming cost V 7 bases and J 11 bases, with 23 bases left between them. The CDR3 spans 13 residues. The CDR3 loop reads CSVVRGFELGYTF. DNA of the CDR3: TGCAGTGTAGTCAGGGGATTTGAGTTAGGATACACCTTC.

There are many counts of this clonotype. The chain employs TRBV2 and TRBJ1-5; D perhaps matches TRBD1 (5 bases). V shed 3 bases and J shed 1 base, with 10 bases lying between them. CDR3 length: 15 residues. CDR1 and CDR2 from the germline V gene are SNHLY and FYNNEI. CDR3 DNA sequence: TGTGCCAGCAGTGATTCAGGGCTCAGCAATCAGCCCCAGCATTTT. Translation: CASSDSGLSNQPQHF.